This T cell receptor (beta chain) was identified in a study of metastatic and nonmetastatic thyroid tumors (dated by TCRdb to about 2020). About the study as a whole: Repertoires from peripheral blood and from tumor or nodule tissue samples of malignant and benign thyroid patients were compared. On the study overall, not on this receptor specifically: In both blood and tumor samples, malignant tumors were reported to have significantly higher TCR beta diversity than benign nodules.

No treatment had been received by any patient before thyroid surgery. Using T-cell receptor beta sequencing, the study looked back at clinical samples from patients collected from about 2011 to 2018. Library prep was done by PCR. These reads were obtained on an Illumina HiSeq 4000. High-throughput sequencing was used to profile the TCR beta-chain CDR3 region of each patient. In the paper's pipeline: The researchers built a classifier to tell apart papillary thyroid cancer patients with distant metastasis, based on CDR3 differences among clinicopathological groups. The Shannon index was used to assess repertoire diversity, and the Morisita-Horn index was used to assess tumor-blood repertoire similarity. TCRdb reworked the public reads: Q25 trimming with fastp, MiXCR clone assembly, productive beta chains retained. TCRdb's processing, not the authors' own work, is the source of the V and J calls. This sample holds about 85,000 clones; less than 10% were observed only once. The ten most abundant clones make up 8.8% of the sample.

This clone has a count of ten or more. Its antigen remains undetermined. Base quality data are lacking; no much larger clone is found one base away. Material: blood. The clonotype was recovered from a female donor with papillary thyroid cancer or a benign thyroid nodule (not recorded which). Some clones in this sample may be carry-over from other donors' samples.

The DNA is TGTGCCAGCAGACATAGCGTCGGAAAACTGTTTTTT. This codes for CASRHSVGKLFF. The sequence joins TRBV12-3 or TRBV12-4 to TRBJ1-4, with no D gene named confidently. V loses 6 bases of germline sequence and J loses 10 bases, and the interval between the two ends is 12 bases. Taken from cysteine to phenylalanine, the CDR3 has 12 residues. Of the read, only the CDR3 DNA is kept; its 36 bases are in frame from base 1.